The TCR beta chain under discussion was sequenced for a study of neoadjuvant nivolumab and ipilimumab in lung cancer. Produced via immunoSEQ multiplex PCR; TCRdb's table is partial and in-frame only. The sample includes roughly 45,000 clones, approximately 90% of them seen just once. This clone has only one observation. Antigen specificity is unknown. Whole-study results and caveats: TCR richness and clonality were higher in tumors than adjacent uninvolved lung.

Germline assignment: CDR1 MNHEY and CDR2 SMNVEV (reference sequence). The CDR3 loop spans 14 amino acids. Trimming took off 5 bases at V and 5 bases at J, with 15 bases between the two ends. The origin of this receptor is an adult with non-small cell lung cancer. Some clones in this sample may be carry-over from other donors' samples. The source was blood, collected before neoadjuvant nivolumab, alone or with ipilimumab. V gene TRBV27 combines with J gene TRBJ1-2, with no clear D. The CDR3 DNA is TGTGCCAGCAGTCCAATGCATACGGATTATGGCTACACCTTC. Translating it yields CASSPMHTDYGYTF.